Listed below are T cell receptor beta chains from one sample, sequenced in a study of T cell changes during pregnancy in multiple sclerosis. The table came from immunoSEQ multiplex PCR; TCRdb's copy has only in-frame clones and leaves some out. Of roughly 40,000 clones in the sample, around 84% are singletons; the top ten hold about 0.64%. Sequences were derived from CD4+ T cells from peripheral blood mononuclear cells, sampled before pregnancy. The receptors stem from a female donor with multiple sclerosis, enrolled in a pregnancy study. Both conserved end residues are part of each CDR3. D genes are given only for firm matches. The size of a clone is reported for some rows only, either as once, few or many, or as a class for expanded clones.

TRBV7-9	-	TRBJ1-4	once	TGTGCCAGCAGCTTACTTTTCGGGTTTCAGTCCACTGGGTTGTTTTTT	CASSLLFGFQSTGLFF
TRBV5-6	-	TRBJ1-5	-	TGTGCCAGCAGCTTACTCGTGGGGCAGAGCAATCAGCCCCAGCATTTT	CASSLLVGQSNQPQHF
TRBV5-1	-	TRBJ2-5	once	TGCGCCAGCAGCCCAGGTGGGTCGGAGACCCAGTACTTC	CASSPGGSETQYF
TRBV19	TRBD1	TRBJ1-5	-	TGTGCCAGTAGTCCCGGGACAGGGTATCAGCCCCAGCATTTT	CASSPGTGYQPQHF
TRBV5-1	-	TRBJ1-1	-	TGCGCCAGCAGCCCCTTAAGCGGGGATACTGAAGCTTTCTTT	CASSPLSGDTEAFF
TRBV18	TRBD2	TRBJ2-7	-	TGTGCCAGCTCACCATTTGAAGCGGGATCGGTCTACGAGCAGTACTTC	CASSPFEAGSVYEQYF
TRBV6-6	-	TRBJ2-7	-	TGTGCCAGCGGACTTCCCTACGAGCAGTACTTC	CASGLPYEQYF
TRBV4-1	TRBD1	TRBJ1-1	medium-sized	TGCGCCAGCAGCCAAGAGGGGACAGGGGGGACTGAAGCTTTCTTT	CASSQEGTGGTEAFF
TRBV27	TRBD1	TRBJ2-2	-	TGTGCCAGCAGTCTCTCGGGACAGGGATCCGGCACCGGGGAGCTGTTTTTT	CASSLSGQGSGTGELFF
TRBV30	TRBD2	TRBJ2-3	-	TGTGCCTGGGGAATAGCGGGAGGGAGAACAGATACGCAGTATTTT	CAWGIAGGRTDTQYF
TRBV30	-	TRBJ2-2	-	TGTGCCTGGACAGGGATACACACCGGGGAGCTGTTTTTT	CAWTGIHTGELFF
TRBV6-5	TRBD1	TRBJ1-2	-	TGTGCCACCAACAGGGGCTATGGCTACACCTTC	CATNRGYGYTF
TRBV1	-	TRBJ2-4	-	TGCACCAGCAGCCAAGAAGCCGGGTTAGCCAAAAACATTCAGTACTTC	CTSSQEAGLAKNIQYF
TRBV19	TRBD1	TRBJ1-1	-	TGTGCCAGTAGTATAGATGAACAGGGGCTCATGAACACTGAAGCTTTCTTT	CASSIDEQGLMNTEAFF
TRBV7-9	TRBD1	TRBJ1-1	-	TGTGCCAGCAGCTTGTACAGGGGCGCTGAAGCTTTCTTT	CASSLYRGAEAFF
TRBV28	TRBD2	TRBJ2-5	-	TGTGCCAGCAGTTTAGGCGGACTAGCGGGCCCCTTTTCGGCCCAGTACTTC	CASSLGGLAGPFSAQYF
TRBV30	TRBD2	TRBJ2-6	-	TGTGCCTGGAGTGTACTAGCGGTGACCTCTGGGGCCAACGTCCTGACTTTC	CAWSVLAVTSGANVLTF
TRBV6-5	-	TRBJ2-3	-	TGTGCCAGCAGTTCCTCTAAAACAGATACGCAGTATTTT	CASSSSKTDTQYF
TRBV5-6	TRBD2	TRBJ2-5	-	TGTGCCAGCAGCCTCGCGGGAGTTCGAGAGACCCAGTACTTC	CASSLAGVRETQYF
TRBV18	-	TRBJ2-5	-	TGTGCCAGCTCCCCCCAGGTAAACCAAGCACTCCTACAAGAGACCCAGTACTTC	CASSPQVNQALLQETQYF
TRBV19	-	TRBJ1-5	-	TGTGCCAGTAGTACGCGGGGATCAAACAATCAGCCCCAGCATTTT	CASSTRGSNNQPQHF
TRBV4-3	-	TRBJ1-6	-	TGCGCCAGCAGCCGCGTACCGGGACAACGATATAATTCACCCCTCCACTTT	CASSRVPGQRYNSPLHF
TRBV4-2	TRBD2	TRBJ2-3	-	TGTGCCAGCAGCCAAAGAGGGAGCGGGATTGGGACAGATACGCAGTATTTT	CASSQRGSGIGTDTQYF
TRBV2	TRBD1	TRBJ2-1	-	TGTGCCAGCCCGGGACAGCCGGAACAGGTGCAATACAATGAGCAGTTCTTC	CASPGQPEQVQYNEQFF
TRBV14	TRBD1	TRBJ2-3	once	TGTGCCAGCAGCCAGGGGACAGGGGGAGGCACAGATACGCAGTATTTT	CASSQGTGGGTDTQYF
TRBV2	TRBD2	TRBJ2-5	-	TGTGCCAACCCTGACGGGAGGGCCACAGAGACCCAGTACTTC	CANPDGRATETQYF
TRBV30	-	TRBJ2-2	-	TGTGCCTGGAGTCGATTGGCGGTTCCGAACACCGGGGAGCTGTTTTTT	CAWSRLAVPNTGELFF
TRBV18	-	TRBJ2-1	-	TGTGCCAGCTCACTCCTCCGCTCCTACAATGAGCAGTTCTTC	CASSLLRSYNEQFF
TRBV18	TRBD1	TRBJ1-2	-	TGTGCCAGCTCACCACCAGGGACAGGCTATGGCTACACCTTC	CASSPPGTGYGYTF
TRBV6-1	-	TRBJ2-3	-	TGTGCCAGAGACTGGAGGGAGCGTGATACGCAGTATTTT	CARDWRERDTQYF
TRBV6-5	-	TRBJ2-2	-	TGTGCCAGCAGTTATGACAGGTCGAACACCGGGGAGCTGTTTTTT	CASSYDRSNTGELFF
TRBV19	-	TRBJ2-5	once	TGTGCCAGTAGTATCTTCAGCGACCAAGAGACCCAGTACTTC	CASSIFSDQETQYF
TRBV5-1	-	TRBJ1-2	-	TGCGCCAGCAGCCCGGACAGATACTATGGCTACACCTTC	CASSPDRYYGYTF
TRBV6-5	-	TRBJ1-1	-	TGTGCCAGCAGTTACCAGGAGGGTAGGACTGAAGCTTTCTTT	CASSYQEGRTEAFF
TRBV5-4	-	TRBJ2-5	-	TGTGCCAGCAGCTTGATTGGAGAACAAGAGACCCAGTACTTC	CASSLIGEQETQYF
TRBV6-6	TRBD1	TRBJ1-1	-	TGTGCCAGCCCCGGGACAGTAAATAGGACTGAAGCTTTCTTT	CASPGTVNRTEAFF
TRBV27	-	TRBJ1-3	-	TGTGCCAGCAGTTTAGACAGGCGCTCTGGAAACACCATATATTTT	CASSLDRRSGNTIYF
TRBV7-6	-	TRBJ1-1	-	TGTGCCAGCAGCTCTAGGAACACTGAAGCTTTCTTT	CASSSRNTEAFF
TRBV30	-	TRBJ1-2	-	TGTGCCTGGAGGGAGGGGTTCGGCTACACCTTC	CAWREGFGYTF
TRBV5-1	-	TRBJ2-2	-	TGCGCCAGCAGACTGGAGGGAGCCACCGGGGAGCTGTTTTTT	CASRLEGATGELFF
TRBV11-3	TRBD2	TRBJ2-5	-	TGTGCCAGCAGCTTCGGCGGGGGGATTTTCGAGACCCAGTACTTC	CASSFGGGIFETQYF
TRBV6-6	-	TRBJ2-2	-	TGTGCCAGCAATAGAGGGACGAACACCGGGGAGCTGTTTTTT	CASNRGTNTGELFF
TRBV5-1	-	TRBJ2-1	-	TGCGCCAGCAGCTTGGGGTCTACTTCCCCCCACAATGAGCAGTTCTTC	CASSLGSTSPHNEQFF
TRBV7-9	TRBD1	TRBJ1-2	-	TGTGCCAGCAGCTCATTTCTAACACAGGGGGAGCCCTATGGCTACACCTTC	CASSSFLTQGEPYGYTF
TRBV7-2	-	TRBJ1-1	-	TGTGCCAGCAGCTTAGTCAGCCAGGGGAACACTGAAGCTTTCTTT	CASSLVSQGNTEAFF
TRBV6-5	-	TRBJ1-5	once	TGTGCCAGCAGTTACATAAGCAATCAGCCCCAGCATTTT	CASSYISNQPQHF
TRBV30	-	TRBJ1-1	-	TGTGCCTGGACAGGTGACACTGAAGCTTTCTTT	CAWTGDTEAFF
TRBV7-9	-	TRBJ2-1	-	TGTGCCAGCAGCTTAGGGGCCCACAATGAGCAGTTCTTC	CASSLGAHNEQFF
TRBV2	TRBD2	TRBJ2-3	-	TGTGCCAGCACTCAGAGGACTAGTGATACGCAGTATTTT	CASTQRTSDTQYF
TRBV6-5	-	TRBJ1-5	-	TGTGCCAGCAGTTCCATTGATCAGCCCCAGCATTTT	CASSSIDQPQHF
TRBV5-1	TRBD1	TRBJ1-5	-	TGCGCCAGCAGCCCGATGACAGGGAGCAATCAGCCCCAGCATTTT	CASSPMTGSNQPQHF
TRBV19	TRBD1	TRBJ2-1	-	TGTGCCAGTAGCCTTCGGACAGGAGCCCCATACAATGAGCAGTTCTTC	CASSLRTGAPYNEQFF